This T cell receptor (beta chain) originates from a study of blood T cell repertoires in COVID-19. V lost 3 bases and J lost 0, with 14 bases in between. CDR1 and CDR2 (germline): SEHNR, FQNEAQ (reference sequence). The CDR3 is made up of 17 amino acids. The data were produced by immunoSEQ multiplex PCR, yet TCRdb's version contains in-frame clones alone and is incomplete. Of more than 300,000 clones in the sample, 70% to 90% are singletons; the top ten hold less than 2.5%. This clone turned up a few times. All enrollees were about 18 to 90 years old and from under 25 US areas. The receptor's source is a man aged 40-55 years in a cohort exposed to, infected with or recovered from COVID-19 (not recorded which). The chain has TRBV7-9 and TRBJ1-4; TRBD1 might be the D (6 bases). The sequencing sample was made of PBMCs or T cells enriched from blood (not recorded which). CDR3 in amino acids: CASSFKDSSATNEKLFF. The CDR3 DNA reads TGTGCCAGCAGCTTTAAGGACAGTAGTGCAACTAATGAAAAACTGTTTTTT.